This T cell receptor (beta chain) was profiled in a study of T-cell reconstitution after alpha-beta-depleted transplantation in children (dated by TCRdb to 2016 to 2018). Context from the whole study: T-cell immune reconstitution after TCRalphabeta/CD19-depleted allogeneic hematopoietic cell transplantation in children was quantitatively tracked in the study by means of TCR repertoire profiling. The paper's findings and limits, for the study overall: In some patients, the high TCRbeta diversity seen at day 60 was put down to recipient T cells and intrathymic progenitors that had survived conditioning. The frequencies of hyperexpanded clones fell over the following months, and after one year, T-cell counts and TCRbeta diversity were mostly attributed to newly produced T cells. Apparently early alphabetaT-cell count recovery about two months after transplant reportedly relied on only several hundred rapidly expanded clones derived from non-depleted graft cells.

Remarks on this clonotype: It has no known antigen specificity. There are no base qualities to consult, and no much larger clone falls within one base.

V and J lose 2 bases and 7 bases, and a span of 18 bases separates them. The CDR3 starts with the cysteine, ends with the phenylalanine, and has 16 residues. The entry retains the CDR3 DNA only, 48 bases that are in frame from base 1. CDR1 and CDR2, looked up from the germline V gene (reference sequence), are SEHNR and FQNEAQ. Per the publication, the treatment or condition label means: allogeneic hematopoietic cell transplantation with graft depleted of TCRalphabeta T cells and CD19 B cells. The children who served as transplant recipients had been given grafts of TCRalphabeta/CD19-depleted allogeneic hematopoietic cells. Library method: PCR. For sequencing, an Illumina HiSeq 2500 was employed. Molecular barcoding was employed in the preparation of TCR libraries, with unique molecular identifiers being used to normalize TCRbeta repertoire quantification. The public reads were reanalyzed by TCRdb: fastp trimming at Q25, MiXCR alignment, in-frame beta chains only. Under each unique CDR3 protein, matching rows form one entry showing the most common genes and DNA. Here the sample has 490,000 or so distinct CDR3 sequences; more than 9% occur a single time. The leading ten clones occupy around 2% of the sample.

Sequencing used PBMCs, obtained before TCRalphabeta/CD19-depleted stem cell transplant. The sequence derives from a child aged 2 to 15 with inherited bone marrow failure, due to receive a stem cell transplant. The rearranged chain carries TRBV7-9 and TRBJ1-5; the D gene assignment is ambiguous. The CDR3: CASSLSPDRSPQPQHF. The DNA sequence is as follows: TGTGCCAGCAGCTTATCCCCGGACCGGTCCCCACAGCCCCAGCATTTT.